This T cell receptor (beta chain) was captured by sequencing in a study of blood T cell repertoires in COVID-19. Study overall: The cDNA or gDNA used as material had been derived from T cells, B-cell-depleted T cells, or PBMCs.

Trimming removed 4 bases from V and 8 bases from J; junction bases left unmatched: 13. This CDR3 comprises 16 residues. Germline CDR1 and CDR2: SGHNT and YYREEE (reference sequence). Original data processing: Nucleated cell number was recorded as an estimate derived from reference gene primer amplification. Measured with immunoSEQ multiplex PCR; TCRdb has only the in-frame clones, and not every one. V, J and clone size are taken as reported in that table, and D and trimming were inferred from the DNA itself. The table includes more than 100,000 clones, about four fifths detected once. Material for sequencing was peripheral blood. This TCR was recovered from a woman older than 75 with acute or convalescent COVID-19. The chain couples TRBV5-4 to TRBJ1-2, with 11 bases lining up with TRBD1. The DNA of the CDR3 is TGTGCCAGCAGCCAAAGCGGGACAGGGGGATGGTTCGGCTACACCTTC. This encodes CASSQSGTGGWFGYTF.